This TCR beta chain appears in the sequencing data of a study of blood T cell repertoires in COVID-19. Study-wide context: Spain, Italy and the United States supplied samples that represented acute and convalescent COVID-19. PBMCs, B-cell-depleted T cells, or T cells provided the cDNA or gDNA that made up the material.

This CDR3 region has 18 residues. CDR1 is SGHRS and CDR2 is YFSETQ in the germline V gene. Trimming shortened V by 0 bases and J by 5 bases, and 21 bases separated the two germline ends. Authors' methods: Estimates of nucleated cell counts were drawn from the amplification of reference gene primers. Repertoires were generated with immunoSEQ multiplex PCR, while TCRdb's copy carries only in-frame clones and drops some. V and J calls and clone size are those listed in that table; D and trimming were worked out from the DNA. This sample has approximately 200,000 clones, with approximately 80% found just once.

The sample comprised peripheral blood. This receptor was identified in a woman aged 80 or over with COVID-19, enrolled during active disease. The chain joins TRBV5-1 to TRBJ2-1; TRBD1 might be the D (9 bases). The CDR3 here is CASSLVDRGSGRHNEQFF. Here the CDR3 DNA reads TGCGCCAGCAGCTTGGTGGACAGGGGAAGCGGGAGACACAATGAGCAGTTCTTC.